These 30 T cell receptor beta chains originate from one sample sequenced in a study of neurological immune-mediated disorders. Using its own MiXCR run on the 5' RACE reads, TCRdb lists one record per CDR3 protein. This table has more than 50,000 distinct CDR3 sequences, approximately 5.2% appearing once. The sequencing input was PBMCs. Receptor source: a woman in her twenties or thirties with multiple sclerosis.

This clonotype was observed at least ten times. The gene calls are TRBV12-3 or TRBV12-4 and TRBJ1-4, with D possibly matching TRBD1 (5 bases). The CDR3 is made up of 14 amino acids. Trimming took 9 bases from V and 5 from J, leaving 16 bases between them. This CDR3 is CASSRQPTNEKLFF. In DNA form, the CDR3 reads TGTGCCAGTTCAAGACAGCCCACAAATGAAAAACTGTTTTTT.

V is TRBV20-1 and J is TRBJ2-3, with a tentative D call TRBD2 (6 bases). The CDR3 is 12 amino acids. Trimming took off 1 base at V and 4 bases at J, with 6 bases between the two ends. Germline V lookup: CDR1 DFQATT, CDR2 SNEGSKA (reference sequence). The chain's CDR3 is CSARVAADTQYF. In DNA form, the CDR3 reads TGCAGTGCTAGAGTAGCGGCAGATACGCAGTATTTT.

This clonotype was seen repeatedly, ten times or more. The CDR3 DNA reads TGTGCCAGCAGCCCAAAGGCCCGCGCTGGGCAGTTTTATAATTCACCCCTCCACTTT. Its translation: CASSPKARAGQFYNSPLHF. The rearrangement links TRBV3-1 to TRBJ1-6, with no clear D. Per germline, CDR1 LGHDT and CDR2 YNNKEL (reference sequence). The V gene lost 4 bases and the J gene lost 4 bases, with 23 bases spanning the gap. This CDR3 has 19 residues. The variable domain in full, with the rest retrieved from reference TRBV3-1 and TRBJ1-6, is DTAVSQTPKYLVTQMGNDKSIKCEQNLGHDTMYWYKQDSKKFLKIMFSYNNKELIINETVPNRFSPKSPDKAHLNLHINSLELGDSAVYFCASSPKARAGQFYNSPLHFGNGTRLTVT.

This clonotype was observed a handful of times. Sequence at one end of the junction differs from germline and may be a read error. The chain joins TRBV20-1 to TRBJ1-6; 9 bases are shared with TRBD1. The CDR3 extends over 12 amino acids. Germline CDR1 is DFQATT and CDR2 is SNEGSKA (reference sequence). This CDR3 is CRMGQGDSPLHF. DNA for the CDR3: TGCAGGATGGGACAGGGAGATTCACCCCTACACTTT.

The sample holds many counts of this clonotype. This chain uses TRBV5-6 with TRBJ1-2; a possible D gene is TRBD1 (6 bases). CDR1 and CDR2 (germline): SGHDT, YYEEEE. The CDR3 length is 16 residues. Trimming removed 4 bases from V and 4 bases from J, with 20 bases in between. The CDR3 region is CASSPTRNRDGYGYTF. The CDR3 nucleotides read TGTGCCAGCAGCCCAACCCGGAACAGGGACGGCTATGGCTACACCTTC.

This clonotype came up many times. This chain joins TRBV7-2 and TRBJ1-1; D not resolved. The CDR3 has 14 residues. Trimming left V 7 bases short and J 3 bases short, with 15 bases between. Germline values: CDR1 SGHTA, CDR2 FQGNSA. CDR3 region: CASKGGGTDTEAFF. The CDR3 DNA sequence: TGTGCCAGCAAAGGCGGAGGAACCGACACTGAAGCTTTCTTT. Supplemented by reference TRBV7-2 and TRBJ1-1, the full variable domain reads GAGVSQSPSNKVTEKGKDVELRCDPISGHTALYWYRQSLGQGLEFLIYFQGNSAPDKSGLPSDRFSAERTGGSVSTLTIQRTQQEDSAVYLCASKGGGTDTEAFFGQGTRLTVV.

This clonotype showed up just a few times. The CDR3 DNA sequence: TGTGCCAGCAGCGTAGAGGACATCGCCGGAAACACCATATATTTT. It translates to CASSVEDIAGNTIYF. This sequence joins TRBV9 and TRBJ1-3, with D perhaps matching TRBD1 (5 bases). CDR1 and CDR2 from the germline V gene are SGDLS and YYNGEE. This CDR3 has 15 amino acids. The V gene lost 0 bases and the J gene lost 4 bases, with 11 bases spanning the gap. Full variable domain (remainder filled in from reference TRBV9 and TRBJ1-3): DSGVTQTPKHLITATGQRVTLRCSPRSGDLSVYWYQQSLDQGLQFLIQYYNGEERAKGNILERFSAQQFPDLHSELNLSSLELGDSALYFCASSVEDIAGNTIYFGEGSWLTVV.

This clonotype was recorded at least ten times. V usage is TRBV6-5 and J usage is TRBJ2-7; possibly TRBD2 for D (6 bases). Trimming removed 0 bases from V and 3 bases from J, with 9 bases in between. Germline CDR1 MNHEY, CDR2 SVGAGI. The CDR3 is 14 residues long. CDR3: CASSYSGSVYEQYF. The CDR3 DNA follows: TGTGCCAGCAGTTACTCCGGGAGCGTCTACGAGCAGTACTTC.

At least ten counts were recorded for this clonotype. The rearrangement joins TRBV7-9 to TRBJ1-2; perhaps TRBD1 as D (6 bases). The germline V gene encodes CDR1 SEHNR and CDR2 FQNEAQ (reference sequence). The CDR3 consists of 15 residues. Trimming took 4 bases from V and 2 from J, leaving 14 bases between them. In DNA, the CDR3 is TGTGCCAGCAGCTCACCCGGAGACAGGAACTATGGCTACACCTTC. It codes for CASSSPGDRNYGYTF.

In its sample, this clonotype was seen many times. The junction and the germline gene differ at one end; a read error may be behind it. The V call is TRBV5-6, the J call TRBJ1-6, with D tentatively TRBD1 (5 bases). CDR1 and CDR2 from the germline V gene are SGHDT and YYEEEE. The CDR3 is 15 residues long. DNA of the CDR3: TGTGCCAGCAGCCGACGGGGGGAATATCGGGCACCCCCCCACTTT. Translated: CASSRRGEYRAPPHF.

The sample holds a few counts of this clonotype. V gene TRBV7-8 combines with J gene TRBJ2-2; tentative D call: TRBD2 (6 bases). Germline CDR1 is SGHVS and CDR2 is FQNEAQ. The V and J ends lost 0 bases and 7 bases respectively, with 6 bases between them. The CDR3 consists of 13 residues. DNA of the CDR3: TGTGCCAGCAGCTTAGCCGGGGGCGGGGAGCTGTTTTTT. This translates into CASSLAGGGELFF.

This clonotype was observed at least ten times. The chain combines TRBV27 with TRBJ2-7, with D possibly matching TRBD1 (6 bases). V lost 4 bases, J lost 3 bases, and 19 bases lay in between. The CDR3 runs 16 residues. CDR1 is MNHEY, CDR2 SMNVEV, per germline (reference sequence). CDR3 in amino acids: CASSYGGETGRYEQYF. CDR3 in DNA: TGTGCCAGCAGTTACGGTGGCGAGACAGGACGCTACGAGCAGTACTTC.

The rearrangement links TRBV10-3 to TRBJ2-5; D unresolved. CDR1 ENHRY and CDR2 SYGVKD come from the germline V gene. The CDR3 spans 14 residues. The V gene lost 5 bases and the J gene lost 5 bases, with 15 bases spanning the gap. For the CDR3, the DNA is TGTGCCATCAGTCCCGTTCCAACTGGGGAGACCCAGTACTTC. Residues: CAISPVPTGETQYF.

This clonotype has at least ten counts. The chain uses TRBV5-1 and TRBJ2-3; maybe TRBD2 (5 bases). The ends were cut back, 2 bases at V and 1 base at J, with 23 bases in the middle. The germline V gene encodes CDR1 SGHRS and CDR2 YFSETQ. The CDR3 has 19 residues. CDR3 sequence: CASSFRRVQPAGGTDTQYF. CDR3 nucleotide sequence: TGCGCCAGCAGCTTTAGGAGAGTACAACCCGCCGGGGGCACAGATACGCAGTATTTT.

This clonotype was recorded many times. The CDR3 DNA reads TGTGCCAGCGTAATTGCCAGTGAAGCTTTCTTT. Translation: CASVIASEAFF. The J gene is TRBJ1-1, the V gene TRBV12-3 or TRBV12-4; unclear D gene. The CDR3 covers 11 residues. Trimming left V 8 bases short and J 7 bases short, with 11 bases between.

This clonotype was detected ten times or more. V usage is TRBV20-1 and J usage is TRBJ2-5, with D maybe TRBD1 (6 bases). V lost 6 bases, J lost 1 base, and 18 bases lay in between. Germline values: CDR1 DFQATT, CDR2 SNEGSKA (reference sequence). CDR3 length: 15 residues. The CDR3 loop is CSAREGRGIQETQYF. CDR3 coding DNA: TGCAGTGCGAGGGAAGGCAGGGGAATCCAAGAGACCCAGTACTTC.

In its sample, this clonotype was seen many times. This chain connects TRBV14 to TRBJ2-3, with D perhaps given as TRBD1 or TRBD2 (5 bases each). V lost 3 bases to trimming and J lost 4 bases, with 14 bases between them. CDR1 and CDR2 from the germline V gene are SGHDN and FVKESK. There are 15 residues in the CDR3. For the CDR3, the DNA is TGTGCCAGCAGCCAGGTGGAAGTGGGGGCAGATACGCAGTATTTT. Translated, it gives CASSQVEVGADTQYF. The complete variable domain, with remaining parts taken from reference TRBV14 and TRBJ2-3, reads EAGVTQFPSHSVIEKGQTVTLRCDPISGHDNLYWYRRVMGKEIKFLLHFVKESKQDESGMPNNRFLAERTGGTYSTLKVQPAELEDSGVYFCASSQVEVGADTQYFGPGTRLTVL.

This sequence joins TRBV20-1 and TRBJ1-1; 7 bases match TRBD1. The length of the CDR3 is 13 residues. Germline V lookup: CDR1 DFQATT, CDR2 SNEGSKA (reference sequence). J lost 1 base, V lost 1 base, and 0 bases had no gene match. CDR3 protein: CSARGTGNTEAFF. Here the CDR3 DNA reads TGCAGTGCTAGAGGGACAGGGAACACTGAAGCTTTCTTT.

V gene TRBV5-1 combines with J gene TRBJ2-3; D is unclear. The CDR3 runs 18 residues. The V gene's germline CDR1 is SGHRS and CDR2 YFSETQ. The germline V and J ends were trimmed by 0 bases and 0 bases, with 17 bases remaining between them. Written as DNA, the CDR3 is TGCGCCAGCAGCTTGGTTCGGGTGAGCTCTCCTAGCACAGATACGCAGTATTTT. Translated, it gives CASSLVRVSSPSTDTQYF.

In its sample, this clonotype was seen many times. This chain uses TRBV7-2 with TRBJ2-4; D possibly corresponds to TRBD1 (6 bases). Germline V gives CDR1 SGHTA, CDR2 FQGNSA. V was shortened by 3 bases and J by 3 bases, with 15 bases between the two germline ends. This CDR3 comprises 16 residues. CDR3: CASSLPPGESKNIQYF. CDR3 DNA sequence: TGTGCCAGCAGCTTGCCCCCAGGGGAGAGCAAAAACATTCAGTACTTC.

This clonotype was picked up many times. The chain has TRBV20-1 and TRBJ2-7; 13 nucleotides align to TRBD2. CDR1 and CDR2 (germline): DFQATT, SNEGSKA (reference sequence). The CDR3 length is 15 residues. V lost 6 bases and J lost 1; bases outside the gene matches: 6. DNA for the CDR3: TGCAGTGCCAAGACTAGCGGGGGGAAATCCTACGAGCAGTACTTC. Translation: CSAKTSGGKSYEQYF.

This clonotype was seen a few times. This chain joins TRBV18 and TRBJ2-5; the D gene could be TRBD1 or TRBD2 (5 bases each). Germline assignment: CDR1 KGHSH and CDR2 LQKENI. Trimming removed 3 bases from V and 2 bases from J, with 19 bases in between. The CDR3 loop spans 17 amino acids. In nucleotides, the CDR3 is TGTGCCAGCTCACCGCGTAGGGGCTGGAGGTCGCAAGAGACCCAGTACTTC. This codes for CASSPRRGWRSQETQYF. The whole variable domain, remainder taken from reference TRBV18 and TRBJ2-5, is NAGVMQNPRHLVRRRGQEARLRCSPMKGHSHVYWYRQLPEEGLKFMVYLQKENIIDESGMPKERFSAEFPKEGPSILRIQQVVRGDSAAYFCASSPRRGWRSQETQYFGPGTRLLVL.

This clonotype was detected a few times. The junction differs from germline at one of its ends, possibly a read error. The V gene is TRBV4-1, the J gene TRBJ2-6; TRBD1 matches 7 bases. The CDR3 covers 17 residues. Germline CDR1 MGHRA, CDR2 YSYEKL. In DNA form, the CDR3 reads TGCGCCAGCAGCCAAGGACAGGGTCGCTCTGGGGCCAAAGTCCTGACTTTC. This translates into CASSQGQGRSGAKVLTF.

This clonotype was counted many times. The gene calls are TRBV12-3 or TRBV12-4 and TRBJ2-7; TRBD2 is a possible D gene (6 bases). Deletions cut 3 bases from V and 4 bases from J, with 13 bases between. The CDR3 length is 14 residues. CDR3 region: CASSFAEGIYEQYF. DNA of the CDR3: TGTGCCAGCAGTTTCGCGGAGGGGATTTACGAGCAGTACTTC.

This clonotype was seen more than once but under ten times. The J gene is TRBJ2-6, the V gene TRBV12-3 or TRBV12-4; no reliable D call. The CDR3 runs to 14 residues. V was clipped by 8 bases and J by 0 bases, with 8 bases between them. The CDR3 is CASRYSSGANVLTF. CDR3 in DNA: TGTGCCAGCCGATACAGCTCTGGGGCCAACGTCCTGACTTTC.

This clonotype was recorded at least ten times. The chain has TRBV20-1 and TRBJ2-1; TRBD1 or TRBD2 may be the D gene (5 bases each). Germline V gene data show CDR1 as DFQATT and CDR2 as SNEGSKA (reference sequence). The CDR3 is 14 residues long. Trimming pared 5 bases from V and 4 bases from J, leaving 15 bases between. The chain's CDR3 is CSASRRGSYNEQFF. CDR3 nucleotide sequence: TGCAGTGCTTCTCGTCGGGGCAGTTACAATGAGCAGTTCTTC.

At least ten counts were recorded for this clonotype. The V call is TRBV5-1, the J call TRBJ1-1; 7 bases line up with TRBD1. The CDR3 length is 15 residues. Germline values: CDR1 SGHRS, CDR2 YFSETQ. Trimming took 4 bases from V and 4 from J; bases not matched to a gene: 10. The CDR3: CASSQDTGVITEAFF. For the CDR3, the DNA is TGCGCCAGCAGCCAAGACACAGGGGTGATCACTGAAGCTTTCTTT.

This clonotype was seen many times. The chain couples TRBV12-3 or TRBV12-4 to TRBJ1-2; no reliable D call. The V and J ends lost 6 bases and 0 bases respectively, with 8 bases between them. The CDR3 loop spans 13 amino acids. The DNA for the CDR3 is TGTGCCAGCAGAACCCTTACTAACTATGGCTACACCTTC. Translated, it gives CASRTLTNYGYTF.

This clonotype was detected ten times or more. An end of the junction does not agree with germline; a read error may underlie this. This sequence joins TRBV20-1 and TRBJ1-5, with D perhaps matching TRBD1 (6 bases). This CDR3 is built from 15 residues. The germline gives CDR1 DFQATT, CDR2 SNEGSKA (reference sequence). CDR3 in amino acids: CSATPGGRSNQPQNF. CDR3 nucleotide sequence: TGCAGTGCCACCCCCGGGGGGCGTAGCAATCAGCCCCAGAATTTT.

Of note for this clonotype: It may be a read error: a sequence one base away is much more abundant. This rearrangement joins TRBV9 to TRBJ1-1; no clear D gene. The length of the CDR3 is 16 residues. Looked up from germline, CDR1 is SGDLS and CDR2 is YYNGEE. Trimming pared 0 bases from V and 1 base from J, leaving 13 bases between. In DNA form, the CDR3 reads TGTGCCAGCAGCGTAGAGCCGGGTCAAGCGAACACTGAAGCTTTCTTT. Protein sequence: CASSVEPGQANTEAFF.